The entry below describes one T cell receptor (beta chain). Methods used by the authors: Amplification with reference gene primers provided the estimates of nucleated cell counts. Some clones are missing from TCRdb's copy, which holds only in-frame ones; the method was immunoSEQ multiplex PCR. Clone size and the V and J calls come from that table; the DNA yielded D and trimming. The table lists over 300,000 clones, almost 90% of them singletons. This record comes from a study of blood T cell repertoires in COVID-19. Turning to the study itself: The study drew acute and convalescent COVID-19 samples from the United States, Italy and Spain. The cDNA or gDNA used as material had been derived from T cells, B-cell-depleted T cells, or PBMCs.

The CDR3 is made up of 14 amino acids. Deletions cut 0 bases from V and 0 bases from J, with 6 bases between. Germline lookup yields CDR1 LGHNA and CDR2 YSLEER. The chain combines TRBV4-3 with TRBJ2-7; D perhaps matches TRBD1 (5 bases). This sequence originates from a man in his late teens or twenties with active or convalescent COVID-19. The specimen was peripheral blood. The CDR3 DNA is TGCGCCAGCAGCCAAGACACAGGCTCCTACGAGCAGTACTTC. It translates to CASSQDTGSYEQYF.